This is a list of T cell receptor beta chains from one sample in a study of blood T cell repertoires in COVID-19. Data came from immunoSEQ multiplex PCR; TCRdb stores just in-frame clones and leaves some out. In the table there are roughly 180,000 clones, around 87% of which are singletons. The sample was peripheral blood. These receptors were taken from a young woman with active or convalescent COVID-19. CDR3s include the opening cysteine and the closing phenylalanine or tryptophan. D genes are given only for firm matches. Clone size, where shown, is once, few, many, or a class for clones that have expanded.

size,V,J,D,CDR3,DNA
NA,TRBV6-5,TRBJ2-7,NA,CASTRTNREQYF,TGTGCCAGCACCCGGACTAATCGCGAGCAGTACTTC
NA,TRBV13,TRBJ2-2,TRBD2,CASSLGLAGEPGELFF,TGTGCCAGCAGCCTAGGACTAGCGGGGGAACCCGGGGAGCTGTTTTTT
NA,TRBV6-1,TRBJ1-1,NA,CASSERGGMNTEAFF,TGTGCCAGCAGTGAACGGGGGGGCATGAACACTGAAGCTTTCTTT
once,TRBV6-6,TRBJ1-2,NA,CASILTAANYGYTF,TGTGCCAGCATTCTGACAGCAGCTAACTATGGCTACACCTTC
NA,TRBV3-1/TRBV3-2,TRBJ2-3,TRBD2,CASSPTSGRTDTQYF,TGTGCCAGCAGCCCGACTAGCGGACGCACAGATACGCAGTATTTT
NA,TRBV6-5,TRBJ1-5,NA,CASKLVSGNQPQHF,TGTGCCAGCAAACTGGTGAGCGGCAATCAGCCCCAGCATTTT
NA,TRBV5-1,TRBJ2-7,TRBD2,CASSRTGTSGGLAYEQYF,TGCGCCAGCAGCCGAACCGGGACTAGCGGGGGGTTAGCCTACGAGCAGTACTTC
NA,TRBV25-1,TRBJ2-6,NA,CASTLGGESSGANVLTF,TGTGCCAGCACCCTTGGAGGGGAGAGCTCTGGGGCCAACGTCCTGACTTTC
NA,TRBV30,TRBJ2-1,TRBD1,CAWTLGTGVHNEQFF,TGTGCCTGGACCCTAGGGACAGGGGTACACAATGAGCAGTTCTTC
NA,TRBV9,TRBJ2-7,NA,CASSVGHYSYEQYF,TGTGCCAGCAGCGTAGGTCACTACTCCTACGAGCAGTACTTC
NA,TRBV3-1/TRBV3-2,TRBJ2-7,NA,CASSPRRGGVREQYF,TGTGCCAGCAGCCCTCGGAGGGGGGGGGTAAGGGAGCAGTACTTC
few,TRBV28,TRBJ1-4,NA,CASSLGQLRSNEKLFF,TGTGCCAGCAGTCTGGGCCAGCTTCGGTCTAATGAAAAACTGTTTTTT
NA,TRBV7-6,TRBJ2-1,NA,CASSLQQGSYNEQFF,TGTGCCAGCAGCTTACAACAGGGCTCCTACAATGAGCAGTTCTTC
NA,TRBV21-1,TRBJ2-6,NA,CASLGGLAGANGANVLTF,TGTGCCAGCCTGGGGGGACTAGCGGGAGCTAACGGGGCCAACGTCCTGACTTTC
NA,TRBV24-1,TRBJ1-5,TRBD1,CATSSGGGQPQHF,TGTGCCACCAGTTCAGGGGGAGGTCAGCCCCAGCATTTT
few,TRBV2,TRBJ2-5,NA,CASSSPDAGTQYF,TGTGCCAGCAGTTCTCCGGACGCGGGGACCCAGTACTTC
NA,TRBV18,TRBJ1-2,TRBD1,CASSQGQGAPGGYTF,TGTGCCAGCTCACAGGGACAGGGGGCACCAGGAGGCTACACCTTC
NA,TRBV11-2,TRBJ1-1,TRBD1,CASSPGTGWGNTEAFF,TGTGCCAGCAGTCCTGGGACAGGGTGGGGAAACACTGAAGCTTTCTTT
NA,TRBV15,TRBJ2-3,NA,CATSNRGSTDTQYF,TGTGCCACCAGTAACCGGGGATCCACAGATACGCAGTATTTT
few,TRBV6-6,TRBJ2-1,TRBD2,CASIKRAGVLTEIF,TGTGCCAGCATAAAGCGAGCGGGGGTATTAACGGAGATCTTC
NA,TRBV27,TRBJ1-2,NA,CASSLGREDGYTF,TGTGCCAGCAGTTTGGGCAGGGAAGATGGCTACACCTTC
NA,TRBV3-1/TRBV3-2,TRBJ1-6,NA,CASSPRGGRSPLHF,TGTGCCAGCAGCCCCCGGGGAGGGCGGTCACCCCTCCACTTT
NA,TRBV7-2,TRBJ2-7,TRBD2,CASSLGTSVYEQYF,TGTGCCAGCAGCTTAGGGACTAGCGTCTACGAGCAGTACTTC
once,TRBV7-9,TRBJ1-4,TRBD1,CASSPDREALKLFF,TGTGCCAGCAGTCCCGACAGGGAAGCCCTGAAACTGTTTTTT
NA,TRBV11-2,TRBJ2-7,NA,CASSFGALMEGQYF,TGTGCCAGCAGCTTCGGGGCCCTGATGGAGGGGCAGTACTTC
NA,TRBV2,TRBJ1-5,NA,CASSESLQPQHF,TGTGCCAGCAGTGAGTCTCTTCAGCCCCAGCATTTT
NA,TRBV2,TRBJ2-5,TRBD2,CASSEQGLWETQYF,TGTGCCAGCAGTGAACAGGGACTATGGGAGACCCAGTACTTC
NA,TRBV7-9,TRBJ1-4,TRBD1,CASSLDRGNEKLFF,TGTGCCAGCAGCTTAGACAGGGGAAATGAAAAACTGTTTTTT
NA,TRBV29-1,TRBJ2-2,NA,CSVEEQGQLTGELFF,TGCAGCGTTGAAGAACAAGGACAGCTAACCGGGGAGCTGTTTTTT
once,TRBV2,TRBJ2-7,NA,CASLPGGHTYEQYF,TGTGCCAGCCTCCCGGGGGGACATACCTACGAGCAGTACTTC
few,TRBV19,TRBJ1-2,TRBD1,CASNTPGQGVEGYTF,TGTGCCAGTAACACTCCGGGACAGGGGGTGGAGGGCTACACCTTC
NA,TRBV7-9,TRBJ2-7,TRBD2,CASSRGGDSYEQYF,TGTGCCAGCAGCCGTGGGGGGGACTCCTACGAGCAGTACTTC
once,TRBV20-1,TRBJ2-7,NA,CSASQGTSYEQYF,TGCAGTGCTAGTCAGGGGACCTCCTACGAGCAGTACTTC
NA,TRBV3-1/TRBV3-2,TRBJ2-5,TRBD2,CASSYASGILQETQYF,TGTGCCAGCAGCTATGCTAGCGGGATTTTACAAGAGACCCAGTACTTC
NA,TRBV19,TRBJ2-1,NA,CASSRGGSSYNEQFF,TGTGCCAGTAGTAGAGGCGGCAGCTCCTACAATGAGCAGTTCTTC
NA,TRBV3-1/TRBV3-2,TRBJ1-1,TRBD1,CASTLTHRGNTEAFF,TGTGCCAGCACCCTCACTCACAGGGGAAACACTGAAGCTTTCTTT
NA,TRBV24-1,TRBJ2-5,NA,CATSDPASVRGAERETQYF,TGTGCCACCAGTGACCCCGCCTCGGTACGTGGGGCAGAAAGAGAGACCCAGTACTTC
NA,TRBV20-1,TRBJ1-4,TRBD1,CSASRPTGNEKLFF,TGCAGTGCTAGTAGGCCGACAGGGAATGAAAAACTGTTTTTT
NA,TRBV28,TRBJ2-1,TRBD2,CASSLGLAGVNEQFF,TGTGCCAGCAGTTTAGGACTAGCGGGAGTTAATGAGCAGTTCTTC
NA,TRBV5-1,TRBJ1-3,NA,CASSLDGLNSGNTIYF,TGCGCCAGCAGCTTGGACGGGTTGAACTCTGGAAACACCATATATTTT
NA,TRBV6-2/TRBV6-3,TRBJ2-3,TRBD2,CASSYRTSGGRTWGTDTQYF,TGTGCCAGCAGTTACCGGACTAGTGGCGGGAGGACCTGGGGCACAGATACGCAGTATTTT
NA,TRBV7-9,TRBJ2-7,NA,CASSSTGDWSYEQYF,TGTGCCAGCAGTTCCACCGGGGACTGGTCCTACGAGCAGTACTTC
NA,TRBV19,TRBJ1-2,NA,CASSPGGVNYGYTF,TGTGCCAGTAGTCCCGGCGGTGTTAACTATGGCTACACCTTC
NA,TRBV30,TRBJ1-5,TRBD1,CAWSGGTVNQPQHF,TGTGCCTGGAGTGGAGGGACAGTCAATCAGCCCCAGCATTTT
NA,TRBV20-1,TRBJ2-1,NA,CSAEQGRGFF,TGCAGTGCGGAACAGGGGCGGGGGTTCTTC
NA,TRBV18,TRBJ2-7,TRBD1,CASSPSGTGSYEQYF,TGTGCCAGCTCACCATCAGGGACAGGGTCCTACGAGCAGTACTTC
NA,TRBV18,TRBJ1-5,TRBD1,CASSLDRAQPQHF,TGTGCCAGCTCGCTCGACAGGGCTCAGCCCCAGCATTTT
NA,TRBV9,TRBJ2-3,TRBD2,CASSSRSSGGPGTDTQYF,TGTGCCAGCAGCTCTAGGTCTAGCGGGGGGCCCGGCACAGATACGCAGTATTTT
NA,TRBV19,TRBJ2-1,TRBD2,CASSPLAGGGNEQFF,TGTGCCAGTAGTCCCTTAGCGGGAGGTGGGAATGAGCAGTTCTTC
NA,TRBV3-1/TRBV3-2,TRBJ1-2,TRBD1,CASSGQVGGYTF,TGTGCCAGCAGCGGACAGGTTGGTGGCTACACCTTC
NA,TRBV19,TRBJ2-1,NA,CASSIPLARDNEQFF,TGTGCCAGTAGTATCCCCCTCGCGAGAGACAATGAGCAGTTCTTC
NA,TRBV4-1,TRBJ1-1,TRBD1,CASSRGQGILNTEAFF,TGCGCCAGCAGCCGAGGACAGGGGATCCTGAACACTGAAGCTTTCTTT
once,TRBV5-1,TRBJ2-7,NA,CASSLAPRGRNEQYF,TGCGCCAGCAGCTTGGCTCCTAGGGGCAGGAACGAGCAGTACTTC
NA,TRBV13,TRBJ1-2,TRBD1,CASSLVAGTGGAGGYTF,TGTGCCAGCAGCTTAGTCGCCGGGACAGGGGGCGCGGGGGGCTACACCTTC
once,TRBV28,TRBJ2-4,TRBD2,CASSGGGLAKNIQYF,TGTGCCAGCAGTGGGGGAGGGCTAGCCAAAAACATTCAGTACTTC
NA,TRBV7-9,TRBJ1-5,NA,CASSDTRGPQHF,TGTGCCAGCAGCGATACTCGGGGGCCCCAGCATTTT